These T cell receptor beta chains were read from a single sample in a study of blood T cell repertoires in COVID-19. The data were produced by immunoSEQ multiplex PCR, yet TCRdb's version contains in-frame clones alone and is incomplete. The sample contains 75,000 to 85,000 clones, 86% of which appear only once. Sequenced: peripheral blood. These receptors were collected from a human donor in a cohort sampled during active COVID-19. Each CDR3 is given without its conserved first and last residue. Fields, in order: J gene, V gene, D gene, CDR3 protein. A D gene is named only where the DNA matches it firmly.

TRBJ1-6,TRBV9,-,ASSVVAGEYNSPLH
TRBJ2-4,TRBV10-3,TRBD1,AIRATGVKDIQY
TRBJ2-1,TRBV28,TRBD2,ASSLEGLAGGSSYNEQF
TRBJ2-7,TRBV19,TRBD1,ASKRAGTGNYEQY
TRBJ2-2,TRBV2,-,ASREGTAYTGELF
TRBJ1-3,TRBV6-5,TRBD1,ASSPGGSGNTIY
TRBJ2-3,TRBV11-3,-,ASRLGGRGKDTQY
TRBJ2-7,TRBV7-9,-,ASSLAGGNGYEQY
TRBJ2-3,TRBV9,-,ASSVGGSYTDTQY
TRBJ1-2,TRBV9,-,ASSHTDSVYGYT
TRBJ2-5,TRBV12-3/TRBV12-4,TRBD1,ASTGQIQETQY
TRBJ2-1,TRBV5-1,-,ASSLVSSYNEQF
TRBJ1-5,TRBV5-6,TRBD1,ASSLGGQGILNQPQH
TRBJ2-7,TRBV28,-,ASSLEGAPYEQY
TRBJ2-1,TRBV6-2/TRBV6-3,-,ASSSSTVGGPPYNEQF
TRBJ1-1,TRBV7-2,-,ASTIQGYGAF
TRBJ2-3,TRBV4-2,TRBD2,ASSQEGLAGNTDTQY
TRBJ2-7,TRBV19,TRBD1,ASSPGQGRWGYSGSYEQY
TRBJ2-5,TRBV3-1/TRBV3-2,-,ASSQDPIGGGETQY
TRBJ1-2,TRBV5-6,-,ASSLSRIPGGYT
TRBJ2-2,TRBV5-1,TRBD1,ASSLLQGATGELF
TRBJ2-5,TRBV7-9,-,ASSLRGAQETQY
TRBJ1-5,TRBV18,TRBD1,ASSPSGGNQPQH
TRBJ2-1,TRBV5-4,-,ASRPTVFNEQF
TRBJ1-1,TRBV19,TRBD1,ASSIDRDRGNTEAF
TRBJ2-7,TRBV5-1,TRBD1,ASSLNGQGISYEQY